Listed below are T cell receptor beta chains from one sample, sequenced in a study of control samples from healthy donors and cancer patients. Sequencing was performed with immunoSEQ multiplex PCR; in TCRdb, only in-frame clones are kept and a portion is missing. The profile covers tens of thousands of clones, with roughly 80% appearing a single time and around 16% taken by the ten largest. Specimen: blood. These receptors all come from a man between 50 and 59 years old in good health. Each CDR3 is given with its conserved first and last residue. D genes are given only for firm matches. For some rows the clone size is stated as once, few or many, or as a class when expanded; others skip it.

v_gene: TRBV27
j_gene: TRBJ1-1
d_gene: .
abundance: .
CDR3aa: CASRVTTEMNTEAFF
CDR3nt: TGTGCCAGCAGGGTTACGACAGAGATGAACACTGAAGCTTTCTTT

v_gene: TRBV7-9
j_gene: TRBJ2-3
d_gene: TRBD1
abundance: .
CDR3aa: CASTLGRGPTDTQYF
CDR3nt: TGTGCCAGCACCCTAGGAAGGGGGCCCACAGATACGCAGTATTTT

v_gene: TRBV5-1
j_gene: TRBJ2-7
d_gene: TRBD1
abundance: once
CDR3aa: CASSLQGAGDEQYF
CDR3nt: TGCGCCAGCAGCTTACAGGGGGCGGGGGACGAGCAGTACTTC

v_gene: TRBV6-5
j_gene: TRBJ2-7
d_gene: .
abundance: .
CDR3aa: CASSYSQAASYEQYF
CDR3nt: TGTGCCAGCAGTTACTCCCAGGCGGCCTCCTACGAGCAGTACTTC

v_gene: TRBV10-3
j_gene: TRBJ1-3
d_gene: TRBD1
abundance: .
CDR3aa: CATRIDRVGTIYF
CDR3nt: TGTGCCACACGAATTGACAGGGTGGGCACCATATATTTT

v_gene: TRBV15
j_gene: TRBJ1-1
d_gene: .
abundance: .
CDR3aa: CATSRDLAAYTEAFF
CDR3nt: TGTGCCACCAGCAGAGATCTAGCCGCCTACACTGAAGCTTTCTTT

v_gene: TRBV24-1
j_gene: TRBJ2-1
d_gene: TRBD2
abundance: .
CDR3aa: CATSEYMTGTSGWNEQFF
CDR3nt: TGTGCCACCAGTGAATACATGACCGGGACTAGCGGGTGGAATGAGCAGTTCTTC

v_gene: TRBV24-1
j_gene: TRBJ2-7
d_gene: .
abundance: .
CDR3aa: CATSGKTGADAEQYF
CDR3nt: TGTGCCACCAGTGGTAAAACAGGAGCTGACGCCGAGCAGTACTTC

v_gene: TRBV14
j_gene: TRBJ2-1
d_gene: .
abundance: .
CDR3aa: CASSQGAGTVEQFF
CDR3nt: TGTGCCAGCAGCCAAGGGGCAGGGACCGTTGAGCAGTTCTTC

v_gene: TRBV5-4
j_gene: TRBJ2-5
d_gene: .
abundance: .
CDR3aa: CASSPAGLLRETQYF
CDR3nt: TGTGCCAGCAGCCCGGCGGGACTTTTGAGGGAGACCCAGTACTTC

v_gene: TRBV19
j_gene: TRBJ2-7
d_gene: .
abundance: few
CDR3aa: CASSSLVGHEQYF
CDR3nt: TGTGCCAGTAGTTCACTAGTTGGTCACGAGCAGTACTTC

v_gene: TRBV11-2
j_gene: TRBJ1-1
d_gene: .
abundance: .
CDR3aa: CASSSQGSTEAFF
CDR3nt: TGTGCCAGCAGCTCCCAGGGTTCCACTGAAGCTTTCTTT

v_gene: TRBV9
j_gene: TRBJ2-2
d_gene: TRBD1
abundance: .
CDR3aa: CASSVGGGNTGELFF
CDR3nt: TGTGCCAGCAGCGTAGGAGGGGGCAACACCGGGGAGCTGTTTTTT

v_gene: TRBV28
j_gene: TRBJ2-7
d_gene: TRBD1
abundance: once
CDR3aa: CASSLNPGTGGSYEQYF
CDR3nt: TGTGCCAGCAGCCTAAACCCCGGGACAGGGGGCTCCTACGAGCAGTACTTC

v_gene: TRBV9
j_gene: TRBJ2-5
d_gene: .
abundance: .
CDR3aa: CASSVDLEGGTQYF
CDR3nt: TGTGCCAGCAGCGTAGACCTAGAGGGGGGCACCCAGTACTTC

v_gene: TRBV5-8
j_gene: TRBJ1-6
d_gene: .
abundance: .
CDR3aa: CASSHRDPYLGLHF
CDR3nt: TGTGCCAGCAGCCACAGGGACCCCTATTTAGGCCTCCACTTT

v_gene: TRBV11-3
j_gene: TRBJ2-5
d_gene: .
abundance: .
CDR3aa: CASSLESLETQYF
CDR3nt: TGTGCCAGCAGCTTAGAATCGCTGGAGACCCAGTACTTC

v_gene: TRBV2
j_gene: TRBJ1-1
d_gene: TRBD1
abundance: many
CDR3aa: CASRGQENTEAFF
CDR3nt: TGTGCCAGCCGGGGACAGGAGAACACTGAAGCTTTCTTT

v_gene: TRBV7-8
j_gene: TRBJ2-6
d_gene: TRBD1
abundance: .
CDR3aa: CASSRTTAGGAVGANVLTF
CDR3nt: TGTGCCAGCAGCCGGACCACAGCAGGGGGCGCGGTGGGGGCCAACGTCCTGACTTTC

v_gene: TRBV28
j_gene: TRBJ2-7
d_gene: TRBD2
abundance: .
CDR3aa: CASRISSGAGSEQYF
CDR3nt: TGTGCCAGCAGAATCTCTAGCGGAGCCGGATCCGAGCAGTACTTC

v_gene: TRBV24-1
j_gene: TRBJ1-1
d_gene: .
abundance: once
CDR3aa: CATSDFRQPGGAFF
CDR3nt: TGTGCCACCAGTGATTTTAGACAGCCCGGAGGAGCTTTCTTT

v_gene: TRBV9
j_gene: TRBJ1-1
d_gene: .
abundance: .
CDR3aa: CASSVGGRMNTEAFF
CDR3nt: TGTGCCAGCAGCGTAGGGGGCAGGATGAACACTGAAGCTTTCTTT

v_gene: TRBV9
j_gene: TRBJ2-1
d_gene: .
abundance: .
CDR3aa: CASSVLDPYEQFF
CDR3nt: TGTGCCAGCAGCGTTCTAGACCCCTATGAGCAGTTCTTC

v_gene: TRBV5-1
j_gene: TRBJ1-1
d_gene: .
abundance: .
CDR3aa: CASSLSGGLNTEAFF
CDR3nt: TGCGCCAGCAGCTTGTCGGGGGGCCTGAACACTGAAGCTTTCTTT

v_gene: TRBV10-3
j_gene: TRBJ2-7
d_gene: TRBD1
abundance: .
CDR3aa: CAISRDRGQNEQYF
CDR3nt: TGTGCCATCAGCCGGGACAGGGGGCAGAACGAGCAGTACTTC

v_gene: TRBV2
j_gene: TRBJ2-5
d_gene: .
abundance: .
CDR3aa: CASRQQETQYF
CDR3nt: TGTGCCAGCAGGCAGCAAGAGACCCAGTACTTC

v_gene: TRBV4-3
j_gene: TRBJ2-5
d_gene: .
abundance: once
CDR3aa: CASSQDLGSQETQYF
CDR3nt: TGCGCCAGCAGCCAAGATCTTGGCAGTCAAGAGACCCAGTACTTC

v_gene: TRBV30
j_gene: TRBJ1-2
d_gene: .
abundance: .
CDR3aa: CAWRSTQGAYSYGYTF
CDR3nt: TGTGCCTGGAGATCCACCCAGGGAGCGTATAGCTATGGCTACACCTTC

v_gene: TRBV7-9
j_gene: TRBJ2-1
d_gene: TRBD1
abundance: .
CDR3aa: CASRRQGSSYNEQFF
CDR3nt: TGTGCCAGCAGAAGACAGGGGAGCTCCTACAATGAGCAGTTCTTC

v_gene: TRBV7-9
j_gene: TRBJ2-7
d_gene: TRBD2
abundance: .
CDR3aa: CASSRRDAGLGYEQYF
CDR3nt: TGTGCCAGCAGCCGCCGGGATGCGGGACTAGGCTACGAGCAGTACTTC

v_gene: TRBV6-2/TRBV6-3
j_gene: TRBJ2-7
d_gene: .
abundance: .
CDR3aa: CASSYSGGSVMDEQYF
CDR3nt: TGTGCCAGCAGTTACTCGGGGGGTTCCGTTATGGACGAGCAGTACTTC

v_gene: TRBV10-3
j_gene: TRBJ2-1
d_gene: .
abundance: .
CDR3aa: CAISSNNEQFF
CDR3nt: TGTGCCATCAGTTCAAACAATGAGCAGTTCTTC

v_gene: TRBV11-2
j_gene: TRBJ2-1
d_gene: TRBD2
abundance: .
CDR3aa: CASSLVLAGDFNEQFF
CDR3nt: TGTGCCAGCAGCTTAGTACTAGCGGGAGATTTCAATGAGCAGTTCTTC

v_gene: TRBV24-1
j_gene: TRBJ2-5
d_gene: .
abundance: once
CDR3aa: CATSDTGSGQETQYF
CDR3nt: TGTGCCACCAGTGATACGGGCTCGGGACAAGAGACCCAGTACTTC

v_gene: TRBV7-8
j_gene: TRBJ2-2
d_gene: TRBD2
abundance: few
CDR3aa: CASSEREGRTGELFF
CDR3nt: TGTGCCAGCAGCGAGCGGGAGGGCCGGACCGGGGAGCTGTTTTTT

v_gene: TRBV18
j_gene: TRBJ2-7
d_gene: .
abundance: .
CDR3aa: CASSPSFSYEQYF
CDR3nt: TGTGCCAGCTCACCTTCCTTCTCCTACGAGCAGTACTTC

v_gene: TRBV7-9
j_gene: TRBJ2-7
d_gene: TRBD1
abundance: .
CDR3aa: CASSSRDRSYEQYF
CDR3nt: TGTGCCAGCAGCTCCCGGGACAGATCCTACGAGCAGTACTTC

v_gene: TRBV20-1
j_gene: TRBJ2-1
d_gene: .
abundance: .
CDR3aa: CSASGTTRGEQFF
CDR3nt: TGCAGTGCTAGTGGGACGACAAGGGGGGAGCAGTTCTTC

v_gene: TRBV18
j_gene: TRBJ1-1
d_gene: .
abundance: .
CDR3aa: CASSPYGEADTEAFF
CDR3nt: TGTGCCAGCTCACCATATGGGGAAGCCGACACTGAAGCTTTCTTT

v_gene: TRBV5-1
j_gene: TRBJ2-3
d_gene: .
abundance: .
CDR3aa: CASNSGTLSTDTQYF
CDR3nt: TGCGCCAGTAATAGCGGAACTTTGAGCACAGATACGCAGTATTTT

v_gene: TRBV29-1
j_gene: TRBJ2-1
d_gene: .
abundance: once
CDR3aa: CGGRAVNFEQFF
CDR3nt: TGCGGCGGACGGGCCGTTAATTTTGAGCAGTTCTTC

v_gene: TRBV19
j_gene: TRBJ2-1
d_gene: .
abundance: few
CDR3aa: CASSIDRGGSNEQFF
CDR3nt: TGTGCCAGTAGTATAGACAGGGGGGGCTCGAATGAGCAGTTCTTC

v_gene: TRBV19
j_gene: TRBJ1-1
d_gene: .
abundance: once
CDR3aa: CASTPGRGLNTEAFF
CDR3nt: TGTGCCAGTACCCCCGGGAGGGGGTTGAACACTGAAGCTTTCTTT

v_gene: TRBV5-4
j_gene: TRBJ2-5
d_gene: .
abundance: .
CDR3aa: CASSLKLEGKETQYF
CDR3nt: TGTGCCAGCAGCTTGAAGTTGGAAGGGAAAGAGACCCAGTACTTC

v_gene: TRBV4-3
j_gene: TRBJ2-7
d_gene: .
abundance: .
CDR3aa: CASSQDPAGPYEQYF
CDR3nt: TGCGCCAGCAGCCAAGATCCGGCGGGGCCCTACGAGCAGTACTTC

v_gene: TRBV28
j_gene: TRBJ1-1
d_gene: TRBD1
abundance: .
CDR3aa: CASSLGQGVRGVGAFF
CDR3nt: TGTGCCAGCAGTTTAGGACAGGGTGTCCGGGGGGTTGGAGCTTTCTTT

v_gene: TRBV5-1
j_gene: TRBJ2-7
d_gene: TRBD2
abundance: once
CDR3aa: CASSLAGGYYEQYF
CDR3nt: TGCGCCAGCAGCTTGGCCGGGGGGTACTACGAGCAGTACTTC

v_gene: TRBV5-1
j_gene: TRBJ2-5
d_gene: .
abundance: .
CDR3aa: CASSAGTFQETQYF
CDR3nt: TGCGCCAGCAGCGCCGGGACTTTCCAAGAGACCCAGTACTTC

v_gene: TRBV28
j_gene: TRBJ2-3
d_gene: .
abundance: .
CDR3aa: CASSLWRGAGDTQYF
CDR3nt: TGTGCCAGCAGTTTATGGAGAGGGGCTGGAGATACGCAGTATTTT

v_gene: TRBV6-2/TRBV6-3
j_gene: TRBJ2-7
d_gene: TRBD2
abundance: once
CDR3aa: CASSRRVAGHPSSYEQYF
CDR3nt: TGTGCCAGCAGCCGTCGGGTAGCGGGACATCCTAGCTCCTACGAGCAGTACTTC

v_gene: TRBV19
j_gene: TRBJ2-7
d_gene: TRBD2
abundance: few
CDR3aa: CASSIRAGSYEQYF
CDR3nt: TGTGCCAGTAGTATCCGAGCGGGGTCCTACGAGCAGTACTTC

v_gene: TRBV24-1
j_gene: TRBJ2-2
d_gene: TRBD2
abundance: .
CDR3aa: CATSERGLAGNTGELFF
CDR3nt: TGTGCCACCAGTGAACGGGGACTAGCGGGGAACACCGGGGAGCTGTTTTTT

v_gene: TRBV6-6
j_gene: TRBJ2-5
d_gene: .
abundance: .
CDR3aa: CASSYRALQETQYF
CDR3nt: TGTGCCAGCAGTTACCGTGCTTTGCAAGAGACCCAGTACTTC

v_gene: TRBV14
j_gene: TRBJ1-5
d_gene: .
abundance: .
CDR3aa: CASSQEAGGLQHF
CDR3nt: TGTGCCAGCAGCCAAGAGGCCGGAGGGCTCCAGCATTTT

v_gene: TRBV7-9
j_gene: TRBJ2-2
d_gene: TRBD2
abundance: .
CDR3aa: CASLLAGDTGELFF
CDR3nt: TGTGCCAGCCTACTAGCGGGAGACACCGGGGAGCTGTTTTTT